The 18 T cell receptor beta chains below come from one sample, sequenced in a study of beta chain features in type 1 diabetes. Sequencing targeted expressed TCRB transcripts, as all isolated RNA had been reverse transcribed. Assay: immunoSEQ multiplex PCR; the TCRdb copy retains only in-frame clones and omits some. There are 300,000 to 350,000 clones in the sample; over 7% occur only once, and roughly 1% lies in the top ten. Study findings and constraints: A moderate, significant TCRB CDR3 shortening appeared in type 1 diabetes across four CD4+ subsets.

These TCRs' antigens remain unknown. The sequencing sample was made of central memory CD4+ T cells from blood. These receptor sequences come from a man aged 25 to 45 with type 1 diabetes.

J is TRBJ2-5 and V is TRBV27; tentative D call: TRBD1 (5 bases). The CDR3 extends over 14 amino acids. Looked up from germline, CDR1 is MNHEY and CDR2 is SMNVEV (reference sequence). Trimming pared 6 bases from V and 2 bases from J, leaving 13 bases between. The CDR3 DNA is TGTGCCAGCAGCCGTGGACAAAGACAAGAGACCCAGTACTTC. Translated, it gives CASSRGQRQETQYF.

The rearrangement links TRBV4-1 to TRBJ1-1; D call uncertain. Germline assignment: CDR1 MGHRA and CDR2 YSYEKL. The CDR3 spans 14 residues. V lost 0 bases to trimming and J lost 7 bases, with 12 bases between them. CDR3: CASSQDEEAVEAFF. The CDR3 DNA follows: TGCGCCAGCAGCCAAGATGAAGAGGCAGTTGAAGCTTTCTTT.

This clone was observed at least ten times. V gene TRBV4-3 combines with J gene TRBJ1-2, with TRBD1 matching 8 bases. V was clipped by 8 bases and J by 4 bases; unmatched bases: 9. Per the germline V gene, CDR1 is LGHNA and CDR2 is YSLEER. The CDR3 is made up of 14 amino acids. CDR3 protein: CASATNTGGYGYTF. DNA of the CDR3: TGCGCCAGCGCTACGAATACAGGGGGCTATGGCTACACCTTC.

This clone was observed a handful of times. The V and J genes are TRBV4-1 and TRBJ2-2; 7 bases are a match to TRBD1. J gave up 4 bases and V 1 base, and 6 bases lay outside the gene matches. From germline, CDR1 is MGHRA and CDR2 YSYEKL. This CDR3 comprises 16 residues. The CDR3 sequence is CASSQGSTGPTGELFF. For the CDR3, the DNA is TGCGCCAGCAGCCAAGGTTCGACAGGGCCCACCGGGGAGCTGTTTTTT.

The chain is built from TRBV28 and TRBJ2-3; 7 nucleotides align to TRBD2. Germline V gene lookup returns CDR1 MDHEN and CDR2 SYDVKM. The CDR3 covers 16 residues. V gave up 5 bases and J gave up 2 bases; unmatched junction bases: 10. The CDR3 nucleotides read TGTGCCAGCAGTCCGATCCGGCTAGCGGACACAGATACGCAGTATTTT. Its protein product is CASSPIRLADTDTQYF.

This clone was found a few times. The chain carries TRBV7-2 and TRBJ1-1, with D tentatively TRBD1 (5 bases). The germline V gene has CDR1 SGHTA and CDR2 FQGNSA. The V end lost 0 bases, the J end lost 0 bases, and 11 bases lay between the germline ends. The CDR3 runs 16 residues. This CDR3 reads CASSLARGPMNTEAFF. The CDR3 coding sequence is TGTGCCAGCAGCTTAGCCCGGGGACCGATGAACACTGAAGCTTTCTTT.

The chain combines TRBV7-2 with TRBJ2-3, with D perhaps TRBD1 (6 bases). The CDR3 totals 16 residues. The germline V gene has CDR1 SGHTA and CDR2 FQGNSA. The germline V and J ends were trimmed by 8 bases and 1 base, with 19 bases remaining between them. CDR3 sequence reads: CASDQGTRGRTDTQYF. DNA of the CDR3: TGTGCCAGCGACCAAGGCACCAGGGGACGCACAGATACGCAGTATTTT. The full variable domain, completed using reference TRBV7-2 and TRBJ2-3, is GAGVSQSPSNKVTEKGKDVELRCDPISGHTALYWYRQSLGQGLEFLIYFQGNSAPDKSGLPSDRFSAERTGGSVSTLTIQRTQQEDSAVYLCASDQGTRGRTDTQYFGPGTRLTVL.

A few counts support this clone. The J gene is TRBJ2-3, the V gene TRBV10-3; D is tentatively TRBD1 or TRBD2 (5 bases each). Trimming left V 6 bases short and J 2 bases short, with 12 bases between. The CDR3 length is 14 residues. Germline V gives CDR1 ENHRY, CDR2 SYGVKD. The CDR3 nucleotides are TGTGCCATCAGACGGGACCGCGACACAGATACGCAGTATTTT. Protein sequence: CAIRRDRDTDTQYF.

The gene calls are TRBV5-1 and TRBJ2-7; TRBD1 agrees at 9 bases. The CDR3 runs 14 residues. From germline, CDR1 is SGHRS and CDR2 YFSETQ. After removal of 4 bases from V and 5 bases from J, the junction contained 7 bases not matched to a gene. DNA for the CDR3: TGCGCCAGCAGCACCGGGACAGGGATCAACGAGCAGTACTTC. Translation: CASSTGTGINEQYF.

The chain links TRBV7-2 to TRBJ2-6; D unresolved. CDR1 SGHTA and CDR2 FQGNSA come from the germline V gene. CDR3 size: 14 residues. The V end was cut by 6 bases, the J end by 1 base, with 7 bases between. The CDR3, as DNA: TGTGCCAGCAGTTGGGGTTCTGGGGCCAACGTCCTGACTTTC. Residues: CASSWGSGANVLTF.

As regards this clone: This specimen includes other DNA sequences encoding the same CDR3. The CDR3: CASKTGAYEQYF. In DNA, the CDR3 is TGTGCCAGCAAGACAGGGGCCTACGAGCAGTACTTC. J is TRBJ2-7 and V is TRBV6-5; TRBD1 agrees at 8 bases. Germline V CDR1 and CDR2: MNHEY, SVGAGI. CDR3 size: 12 residues. J gave up 2 bases and V 7 bases, and 1 base lay outside the gene matches.

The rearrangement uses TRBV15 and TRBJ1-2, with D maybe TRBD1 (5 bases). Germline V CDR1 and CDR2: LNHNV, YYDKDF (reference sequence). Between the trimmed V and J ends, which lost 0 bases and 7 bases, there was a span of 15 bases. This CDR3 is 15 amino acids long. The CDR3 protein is CATSRDLDNKGGYTF. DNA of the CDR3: TGTGCCACCAGCAGAGATTTGGACAACAAGGGTGGCTACACCTTC. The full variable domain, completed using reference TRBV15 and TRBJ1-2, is DAMVIQNPRYQVTQFGKPVTLSCSQTLNHNVMYWYQQKSSQAPKLLFHYYDKDFNNEADTPDNFQSRRPNTSFCFLDIRSPGLGDTAMYLCATSRDLDNKGGYTFGSGTRLTVV.

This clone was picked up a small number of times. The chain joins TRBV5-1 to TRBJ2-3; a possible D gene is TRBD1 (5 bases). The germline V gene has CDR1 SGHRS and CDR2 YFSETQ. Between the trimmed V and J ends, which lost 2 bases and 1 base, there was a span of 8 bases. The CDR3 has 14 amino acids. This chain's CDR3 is CASSFIQGTDTQYF. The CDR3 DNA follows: TGCGCCAGCAGCTTTATACAGGGCACAGATACGCAGTATTTT.

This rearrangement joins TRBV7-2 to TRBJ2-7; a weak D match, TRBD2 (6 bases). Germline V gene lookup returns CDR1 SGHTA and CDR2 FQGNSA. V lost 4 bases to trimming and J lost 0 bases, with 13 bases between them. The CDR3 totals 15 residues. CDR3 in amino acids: CASSSPGLSSYEQYF. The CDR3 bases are TGTGCCAGCAGCTCCCCGGGACTGTCCTCCTACGAGCAGTACTTC.

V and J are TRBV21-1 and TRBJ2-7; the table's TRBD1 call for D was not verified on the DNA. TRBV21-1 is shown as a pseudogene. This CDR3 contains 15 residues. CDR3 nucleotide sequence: TGTGCCAGCAGCAAAATAGGACAGGGGGGGGAAGAGCAGTACTTC. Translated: CASSKIGQGGEEQYF.

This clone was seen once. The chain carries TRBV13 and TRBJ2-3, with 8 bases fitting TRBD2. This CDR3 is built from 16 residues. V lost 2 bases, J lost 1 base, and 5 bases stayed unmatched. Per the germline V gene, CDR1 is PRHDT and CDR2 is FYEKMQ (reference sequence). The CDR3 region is CASSLSTGGGTDTQYF. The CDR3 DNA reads TGTGCCAGCAGCTTATCGACGGGGGGGGGCACAGATACGCAGTATTTT.

The CDR3 is CASSKPGQTDTQYF. The DNA of the CDR3 is TGTGCCAGCAGCAAACCGGGCCAGACAGATACGCAGTATTTT. This chain links TRBV7-8 with TRBJ2-3; D is uncertain. CDR3 size: 14 residues. Trimming cost V 5 bases and J 3 bases, with 12 bases left between them. Germline V gives CDR1 SGHVS, CDR2 FQNEAQ.

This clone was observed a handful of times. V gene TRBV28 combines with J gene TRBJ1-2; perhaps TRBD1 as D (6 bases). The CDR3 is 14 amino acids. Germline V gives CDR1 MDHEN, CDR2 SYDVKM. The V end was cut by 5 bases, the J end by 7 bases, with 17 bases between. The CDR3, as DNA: TGTGCCAGCAGTACTGGACAGCACTCCATTGGCTACACCTTC. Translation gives CASSTGQHSIGYTF.